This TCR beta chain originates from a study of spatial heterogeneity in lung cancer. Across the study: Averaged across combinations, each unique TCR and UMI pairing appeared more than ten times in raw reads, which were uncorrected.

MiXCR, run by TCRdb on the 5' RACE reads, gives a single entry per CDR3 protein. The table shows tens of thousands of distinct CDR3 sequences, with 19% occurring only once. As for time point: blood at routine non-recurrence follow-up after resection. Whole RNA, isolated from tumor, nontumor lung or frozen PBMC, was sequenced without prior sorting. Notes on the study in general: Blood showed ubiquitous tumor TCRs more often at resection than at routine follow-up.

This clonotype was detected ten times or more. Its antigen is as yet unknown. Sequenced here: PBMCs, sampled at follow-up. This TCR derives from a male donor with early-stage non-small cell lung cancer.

CDR3 coding DNA: TGTGCCACCAGGGGTCAGGGGGCAGGAGAGCAGTTCTTC. Its protein product is CATRGQGAGEQFF. V is TRBV24-1 and J is TRBJ2-1, with 8 positions matching TRBD1. This CDR3 spans 13 amino acids. V lost 7 bases, J lost 10 bases, and 8 bases stayed unmatched. Germline V gives CDR1 KGHDR, CDR2 SFDVKD.